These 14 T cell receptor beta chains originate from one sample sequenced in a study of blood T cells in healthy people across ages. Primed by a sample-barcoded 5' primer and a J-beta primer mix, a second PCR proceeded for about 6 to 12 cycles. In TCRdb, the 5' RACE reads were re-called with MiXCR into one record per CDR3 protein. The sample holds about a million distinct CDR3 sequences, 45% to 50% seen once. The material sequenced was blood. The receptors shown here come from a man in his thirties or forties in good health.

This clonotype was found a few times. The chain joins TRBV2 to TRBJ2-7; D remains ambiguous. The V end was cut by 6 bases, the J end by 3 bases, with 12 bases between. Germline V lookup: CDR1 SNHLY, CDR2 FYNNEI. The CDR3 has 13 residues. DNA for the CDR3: TGTGCCAGCAGCCAACCTAGTGACTACGAGCAGTACTTC. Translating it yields CASSQPSDYEQYF.

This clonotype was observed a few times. In DNA, the CDR3 is TGTGCCAGCAGTGTAGGGGACACCTATGGCTACACCTTC. Its translation: CASSVGDTYGYTF. The genes are TRBV2 and TRBJ1-2, with a possible D match to TRBD1 (6 bases). The ends were cut back, 4 bases at V and 4 bases at J, with 10 bases in the middle. Germline-derived CDR1 and CDR2 are SNHLY and FYNNEI. The CDR3 loop spans 13 amino acids.

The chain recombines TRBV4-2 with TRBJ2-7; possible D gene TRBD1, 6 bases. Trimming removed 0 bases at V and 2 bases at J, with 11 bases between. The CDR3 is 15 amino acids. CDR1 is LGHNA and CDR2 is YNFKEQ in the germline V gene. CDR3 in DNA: TGTGCCAGCAGCCAAGATGGGCAGGGGACCTACGAGCAGTACTTC. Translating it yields CASSQDGQGTYEQYF.

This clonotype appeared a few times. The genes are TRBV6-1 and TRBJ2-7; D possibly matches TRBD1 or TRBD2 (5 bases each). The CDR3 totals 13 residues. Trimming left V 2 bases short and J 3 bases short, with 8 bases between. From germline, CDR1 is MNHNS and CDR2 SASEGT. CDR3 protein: CASSELRGYEQYF. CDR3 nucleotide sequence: TGTGCCAGCAGTGAACTGAGGGGCTACGAGCAGTACTTC.

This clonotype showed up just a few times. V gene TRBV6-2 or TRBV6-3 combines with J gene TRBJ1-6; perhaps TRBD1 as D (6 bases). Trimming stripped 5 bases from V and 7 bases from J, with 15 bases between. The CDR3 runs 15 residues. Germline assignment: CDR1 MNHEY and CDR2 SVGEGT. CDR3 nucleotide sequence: TGTGCCAGCAGTCATAATCAGGGGAGAAATTCACCCCTCCACTTT. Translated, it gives CASSHNQGRNSPLHF.

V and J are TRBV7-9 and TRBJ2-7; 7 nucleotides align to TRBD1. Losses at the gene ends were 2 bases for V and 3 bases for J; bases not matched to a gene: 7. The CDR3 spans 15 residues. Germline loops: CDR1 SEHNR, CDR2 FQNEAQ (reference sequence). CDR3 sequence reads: CASSLQETGNYEQYF. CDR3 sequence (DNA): TGTGCCAGCAGCTTACAAGAGACAGGGAACTACGAGCAGTACTTC.

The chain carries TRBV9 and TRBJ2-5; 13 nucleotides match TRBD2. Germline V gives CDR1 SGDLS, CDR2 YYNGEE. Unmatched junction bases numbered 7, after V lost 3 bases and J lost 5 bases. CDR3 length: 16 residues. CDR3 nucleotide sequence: TGTGCCAGCAGCGCCACTAGCGGGGGGGCCTTTGAGACCCAGTACTTC. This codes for CASSATSGGAFETQYF.

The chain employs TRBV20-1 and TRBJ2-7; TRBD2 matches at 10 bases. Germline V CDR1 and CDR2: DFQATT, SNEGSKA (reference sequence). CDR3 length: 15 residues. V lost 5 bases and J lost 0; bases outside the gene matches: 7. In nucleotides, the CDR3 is TGCAGTGCTCAGACTAGCGGGTGGAGCTCCTACGAGCAGTACTTC. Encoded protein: CSAQTSGWSSYEQYF.

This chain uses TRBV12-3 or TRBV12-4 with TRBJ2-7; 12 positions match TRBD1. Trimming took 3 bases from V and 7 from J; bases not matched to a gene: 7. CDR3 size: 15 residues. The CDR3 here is CASSLTGTGGEEQYF. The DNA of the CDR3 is TGTGCCAGCAGTTTGACCGGGACAGGGGGCGAGGAGCAGTACTTC.

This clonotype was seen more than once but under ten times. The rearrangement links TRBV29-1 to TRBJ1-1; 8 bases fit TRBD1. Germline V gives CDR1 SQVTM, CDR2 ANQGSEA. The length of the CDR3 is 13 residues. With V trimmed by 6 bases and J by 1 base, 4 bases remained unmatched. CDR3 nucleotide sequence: TGCAGCGTGAGAACAGGGGGGAACACTGAAGCTTTCTTT. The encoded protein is CSVRTGGNTEAFF.

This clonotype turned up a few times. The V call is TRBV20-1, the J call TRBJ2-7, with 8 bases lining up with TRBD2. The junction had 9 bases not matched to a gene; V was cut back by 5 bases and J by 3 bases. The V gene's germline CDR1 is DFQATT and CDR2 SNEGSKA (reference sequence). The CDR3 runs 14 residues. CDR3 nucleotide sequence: TGCAGTGCTTTGCCGGAGCGGGGGTACTACGAGCAGTACTTC. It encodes CSALPERGYYEQYF.

CDR3 DNA sequence: TGTGCCATCAGTGAGTCGACTGGAGGGAACTCCTACGAGCAGTACTTC. Its protein is CAISESTGGNSYEQYF. The V gene is TRBV10-3, the J gene TRBJ2-7; TRBD2 is a possible D gene (6 bases). The CDR3 covers 16 residues. The germline V and J ends were trimmed by 0 bases and 0 bases, with 12 bases remaining between them. Germline lookup yields CDR1 ENHRY and CDR2 SYGVKD.

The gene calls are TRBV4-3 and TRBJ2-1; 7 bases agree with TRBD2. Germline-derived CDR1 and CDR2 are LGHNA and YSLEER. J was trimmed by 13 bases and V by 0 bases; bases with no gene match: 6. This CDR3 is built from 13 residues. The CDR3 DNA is TGCGCCAGCAGCCAAGATAGGCGGGGGAGCCAGTTCTTC. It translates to CASSQDRRGSQFF.

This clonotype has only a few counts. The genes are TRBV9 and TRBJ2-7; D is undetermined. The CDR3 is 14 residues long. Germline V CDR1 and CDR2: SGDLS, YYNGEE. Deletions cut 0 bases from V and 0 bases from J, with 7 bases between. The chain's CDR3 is CASSVGSSSYEQYF. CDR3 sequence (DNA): TGTGCCAGCAGCGTAGGTAGCAGCTCCTACGAGCAGTACTTC.